This T cell receptor beta chain is from a study of blood T cell repertoires in COVID-19. On the study more broadly: Material from acute and convalescent COVID-19 was sourced from the United States, Italy and Spain. Sources were T cells, B-cell-depleted T cells, or PBMCs; the material itself was cDNA or gDNA.

Under the authors' procedure: Reference gene primers were amplified, and this amplification served to estimate nucleated cell counts. TCRdb keeps only in-frame clones here, not all; method: immunoSEQ multiplex PCR. V, J and clone size reflect that table, while D and trimming were determined from the DNA. Of tens of thousands of clones listed, 80% to 90% were seen once; the top ten hold around 1.3%. Germline V gives CDR1 KGHDR, CDR2 SFDVKD. The CDR3 spans 12 residues. V shed 5 bases and J shed 2 bases, with 6 bases lying between them. This chain links TRBV24-1 with TRBJ2-7; no reliable D call. Specimen: peripheral blood. The origin of this receptor is a woman aged 80 or older with acute or convalescent COVID-19. CDR3 in amino acids: CATSGTAYEQYF. CDR3 DNA sequence: TGTGCCACCAGTGGTACGGCCTACGAGCAGTACTTC.